This T cell receptor (beta chain) was identified during a study of molecular identifiers for immune sequencing clone quantification (dated by TCRdb to the late 2010s). For context, the study as a whole: For a replicate experiment, the RNA from either around 20,000 or 99,000 naive CD8 T cells was divided into five aliquots, and four of those aliquots went on to sequencing. The study was a methods study using CD8 T cells to benchmark molecular-identifier clustering-based TCR repertoire sequencing (MIDCIRS) and TCR RNA copy counting.

This clonotype appeared a few times. The antigen this receptor binds is unknown. No quality values exist for individual bases; no much larger clone is one base distant. Libraries of naive CD8 T cells were generated from roughly 21,000 to 960,000 sorted cells, with 10%, 30% or 50% of the purified RNA used. On a BD FACSAria II, naive CD8 T cells were FACS-sorted as CD8+CD4-CCR7+CD45RA+ and collected into RLT Plus buffer. To test detection sensitivity, Jurkat RNA equivalent to about eleven TCR copies was spiked into samples of roughly 18,000-1,000,000 naive CD8 T cells. CD8 T cells were enriched using RosetteSep CD8+ T Cell Enrichment Cocktail and Ficoll-Paque, and the enriched cells then underwent ACK red cell lysis. Study-wide findings and limitations: When barcode sub-clustering was omitted, TCR diversity was inflated by chimeric consensus sequences, with chimeras reaching as high as 47%. In CMV-specific effector cells, over 97% of molecules were held by clones above 20 RNA copies, whereas under 1% of molecules were held by such clones in naive cells. Modeling estimated about 2.8 recovered TCR RNA copies per cell, compared with about ten by digital PCR, which implies roughly 30% capture efficiency. The naive libraries included spiked-in Jurkat TCR RNA (roughly ten copies' worth), and this Jurkat TCR RNA is not part of the donor repertoire. Spiked-in Jurkat TCR RNA equivalent to a single cell was reported to be detectable even among more than 900,000 naive CD8 T cells. Highly expanded clone sizes could be underestimated if identical TCR molecules share a barcode.

The CDR3 measures 20 amino acids from cysteine to phenylalanine. Of all the DNA, just the CDR3 is kept, 60 bases in frame from base 1. V loses 1 base of germline sequence and J loses 0 bases, and the interval between the two ends is 21 bases. The germline V gene (reference sequence) gives CDR1 as LGHDT and CDR2 as YNNKEL. The method was PCR. The sequencer listed for this sample is NextSeq 500. Preparation of bulk TCR libraries followed a previously described approach, with the TCR primers listed in Table S5. Total RNA was purified with the Qiagen AllPrep DNA/RNA kit. Before any analysis, reads coming from multiple sequencing runs of the same library were combined into one pool. The original methods were these. Only reads with exact TCR constant sequence were kept, trimmed to 150 nt, and grouped by their 12-nt molecular barcodes. Within each barcode group, reads were sub-clustered at a 15% Levenshtein threshold, and quality-weighted consensus sequences were built per RNA molecule. Non-functional sequences were removed, as were lower-count sequences one edit away from another. Based on a fit of two negative binomial distributions, barcode sub-clusters having less than 20% of the maximum read count were discarded. TCRdb reran the public reads through fastp at Q25 and MiXCR, keeping productive beta chains. Entries are consolidated by CDR3 protein sequence, retaining the most common genes and DNA. The V and J calls were determined by TCRdb, not by the authors. The table for this sample lists hundreds of thousands of distinct CDR3 sequences; roughly 25% of them were counted only once. Of the sample, 0.78% falls within the top ten clones.

Sequenced material: naive CD8+ T cells from blood, with Jurkat cell RNA spiked in. The cell subset or site label of this sample denotes: FACS-sorted CD8+CD4-CCR7+CD45RA+ naive T cells. The clonotype originates from a human donor in good health. Some libraries in this study had Jurkat cell RNA spiked in. This receptor chain uses TRBV3-1 and TRBJ2-2; TRBD2 is possibly the D segment (5 matching bases). The CDR3 region has the sequence CASSQGPGLSRAANTGELFF. The DNA is TGTGCCAGCAGCCAAGGTCCGGGGTTATCTAGGGCTGCGAACACCGGGGAGCTGTTTTTT.